These 11 T cell receptor beta chains were sequenced from one sample in a study of T cell responses to AZD1222 COVID-19 vaccine. The data were produced by immunoSEQ multiplex PCR, yet TCRdb's version contains in-frame clones alone and is incomplete. The table shows around 130,000 clones, with roughly 92% occurring only once. The material sequenced was peripheral blood, taken 28 days after the second AZD1222 dose. These receptors originate from an adult who received the AZD1222 COVID-19 vaccine.

This clone was seen a single time. This rearrangement joins TRBV23-1 to TRBJ1-2, with a weak D call TRBD1 (5 bases). TRBV23-1 is flagged as an ORF with uncertain function. The CDR3 runs 16 residues. V dropped 0 bases and J dropped 4 bases, with 15 bases sitting between them. The CDR3 loop is CASSQSVTVFFYGYTF. CDR3 DNA: TGCGCCAGCAGTCAATCGGTGACAGTGTTTTTCTATGGCTACACCTTC.

The rearrangement uses TRBV4-2 and TRBJ2-7; 14 nucleotides agree with TRBD2. CDR3 length: 15 residues. The germline CDR1 and CDR2 sequences are LGHNA and YNFKEQ. Trimming at V came to 4 bases and at J to 3 bases, leaving 2 bases not matched to a gene. The CDR3 here is CASSLGTSGGYEQYF. The CDR3, as DNA: TGTGCCAGCAGCCTCGGGACTAGCGGGGGCTACGAGCAGTACTTC.

This clone was counted a few times. The chain joins TRBV20-1 to TRBJ1-2, with D uncertain. This CDR3 is 11 amino acids long. Germline V gives CDR1 DFQATT, CDR2 SNEGSKA (reference sequence). V shed 3 bases and J shed 3 bases, with 5 bases lying between them. CDR3 protein: CSASKDYGYTF. CDR3 coding DNA: TGCAGTGCTAGCAAGGACTATGGCTACACCTTC.

CDR3 region: CASSRARQYEQYF. CDR3 sequence (DNA): TGTGCCAGCTCACGCGCCAGACAATACGAGCAGTACTTC. The V gene is TRBV18, the J gene TRBJ2-7; D call uncertain. The CDR3 is 13 amino acids. Between the trimmed V and J ends, which lost 4 bases and 4 bases, there was a span of 11 bases. The germline V gene has CDR1 KGHSH and CDR2 LQKENI.

Only a few counts were recorded for this clone. This chain joins TRBV15 and TRBJ1-2; D not resolved. V was cut by 0 bases and J by 11 bases, with 10 bases left in between. This CDR3 region has 12 residues. In germline, CDR1 is LNHNV, CDR2 YYDKDF (reference sequence). Here the CDR3 DNA reads TGTGCCACCAGCAGAGATTATGCAGGATACACCTTC. Translating gives CATSRDYAGYTF.

The chain carries TRBV14 and TRBJ2-3; D is unclear. The CDR3 has 13 residues. The V end was cut by 1 base, the J end by 2 bases, with 4 bases between. Germline values: CDR1 SGHDN, CDR2 FVKESK. This CDR3 reads CASSQVPTDTQYF. DNA for the CDR3: TGTGCCAGCAGCCAAGTCCCCACAGATACGCAGTATTTT. The complete variable domain, with remaining parts taken from reference TRBV14 and TRBJ2-3, reads EAGVTQFPSHSVIEKGQTVTLRCDPISGHDNLYWYRRVMGKEIKFLLHFVKESKQDESGMPNNRFLAERTGGTYSTLKVQPAELEDSGVYFCASSQVPTDTQYFGPGTRLTVL.

V is TRBV30 and J is TRBJ1-5; 9 bases match TRBD1. The CDR3 contains 13 residues. V lost 5 bases and J lost 4; bases outside the gene matches: 3. From germline, CDR1 is GTSNPN and CDR2 SVGIG (reference sequence). The CDR3 coding sequence is TGTGCCTGGGGGACAGGGACTAATCAGCCCCAGCATTTT. Protein: CAWGTGTNQPQHF. The variable domain in full, completed from reference TRBV30 and TRBJ1-5, reads SQTIHQWPATLVQPVGSPLSLECTVEGTSNPNLYWYRQAAGRGLQLLFYSVGIGQISSEVPQNLSASRPQDRQFILSSKKLLLSDSGFYLCAWGTGTNQPQHFGDGTRLSIL.

The chain employs TRBV10-3 and TRBJ2-2; no definite D call. Germline V gene lookup returns CDR1 ENHRY and CDR2 SYGVKD. V gave up 2 bases and J gave up 6 bases, with 4 bases separating them. The CDR3 is 12 residues long. This CDR3 reads CAISEVAGELFF. In DNA, the CDR3 is TGTGCCATCAGTGAGGTTGCCGGGGAGCTGTTTTTT.

This chain connects TRBV4-3 to TRBJ2-5, with 14 bases lining up with TRBD2. CDR1 and CDR2 (germline): LGHNA, YSLEER. The CDR3 covers 17 residues. V lost 4 bases, J lost 4 bases, and 8 bases stayed unmatched. CDR3 in amino acids: CASSRGLAGEGGETQYF. The CDR3 bases are TGCGCCAGCAGCCGGGGACTAGCGGGGGAAGGAGGAGAGACCCAGTACTTC.

The chain uses TRBV7-2 and TRBJ2-1, with 11 bases identical to TRBD2. The germline V gene has CDR1 SGHTA and CDR2 FQGNSA. This CDR3 is built from 15 residues. J gave up 5 bases and V 3 bases, and 3 bases lay outside the gene matches. In nucleotides, the CDR3 is TGTGCCAGCAGCTTGACTAGCGGGACAAACAATGAGCAGTTCTTC. This translates into CASSLTSGTNNEQFF.

This clone has only one observation. The chain joins TRBV30 to TRBJ1-3; weak D call: TRBD1 (5 bases). The CDR3 spans 12 residues. V lost 4 bases to trimming and J lost 8 bases, with 12 bases between them. Germline assignment: CDR1 GTSNPN and CDR2 SVGIG (reference sequence). In DNA form, the CDR3 reads TGTGCCTGGACGCTGGGGGGAGACACCATATATTTT. It specifies CAWTLGGDTIYF.